What follows are 18 T cell receptor beta chains derived from one specimen sequenced in a study of breast tumors, draining lymph nodes, adjacent tissues. TCRdb recomputed calls from the multiplex PCR reads with MiXCR, one row per CDR3 protein. This sample carries 30,000 to 40,000 distinct CDR3 sequences, 60% to 80% of them seen once, and the ten largest clones take approximately 20%. Sequences were obtained from breast tumor tissue. The receptors here all came from a female donor with breast cancer. Some clones in this sample may be carry-over from other donors' samples.

Many counts were recorded for this clonotype. The chain recombines TRBV6-6 with TRBJ2-1, with D perhaps matching TRBD1 (5 bases). The CDR3 has 17 amino acids. V was clipped by 2 bases and J by 0 bases, with 14 bases between them. Looked up from germline, CDR1 is MNHNY and CDR2 is SVGAGI (reference sequence). CDR3 coding DNA: TGTGCCAGCAGTTACCGTAAGACAGAGAGCTCCTACAATGAGCAGTTCTTC. Translation gives CASSYRKTESSYNEQFF.

This clonotype was detected only once. The rearrangement links TRBV24-1 to TRBJ2-1; D not resolved. Trimming cost V 4 bases and J 6 bases, with 9 bases left between them. Germline values: CDR1 KGHDR, CDR2 SFDVKD. The CDR3 consists of 13 residues. CDR3 DNA sequence: TGTGCCACCAGTGACCCCCCCGCCAATGAGCAGTTCTTC. Its protein product is CATSDPPANEQFF.

Many counts were recorded for this clonotype. The rearrangement uses TRBV20-1 and TRBJ1-2; TRBD1 matches at 7 bases. V lost 5 bases to trimming and J lost 1 base; unmatched junction nucleotides: 4. The CDR3 extends over 13 amino acids. Germline V gives CDR1 DFQATT, CDR2 SNEGSKA (reference sequence). This CDR3 is CSADDRVNYGYTF. The CDR3 coding sequence is TGCAGTGCTGACGACAGGGTTAACTATGGCTACACCTTC.

By proportion, this clonotype is medium-sized. The rearrangement uses TRBV12-3 or TRBV12-4 and TRBJ1-6, with D unclear. The CDR3 has 13 residues. V lost 6 bases and J lost 14, with 17 bases in between. This chain's CDR3 is CASRVSGDFALHF. CDR3 DNA: TGTGCCAGCAGGGTTTCTGGAGACTTTGCCCTCCACTTT.

This clonotype is categorized as medium-sized. The V gene is TRBV27, the J gene TRBJ2-7, with 13 bases matching TRBD2. Germline V gene data show CDR1 as MNHEY and CDR2 as SMNVEV (reference sequence). Losses at the gene ends were 6 bases for V and 0 bases for J; bases not matched to a gene: 5. The CDR3 extends over 16 amino acids. CDR3 DNA sequence: TGTGCCAGCAGCCGGACTAGCGGGGGTAGCTCCTACGAGCAGTACTTC. This translates into CASSRTSGGSSYEQYF.

The genes are TRBV10-3 and TRBJ1-2; the match to TRBD1 covers 11 bases. V lost 4 bases and J lost 7; bases outside the gene matches: 5. The CDR3 is 14 residues long. Germline CDR1 ENHRY, CDR2 SYGVKD. CDR3: CAISVEGQGVGYTF. Written as DNA, the CDR3 is TGTGCCATCAGTGTTGAGGGACAGGGGGTTGGCTACACCTTC.

The V and J genes are TRBV20-1 and TRBJ2-1, with unresolved D. Trimming left V 7 bases short and J 3 bases short, with 22 bases between. Looked up from germline, CDR1 is DFQATT and CDR2 is SNEGSKA (reference sequence). This CDR3 contains 16 residues. The CDR3 region is CSVIRITSGHYNEQFF. The CDR3 DNA is TGCAGTGTTATTAGGATCACCTCGGGTCACTACAATGAGCAGTTCTTC.

This clonotype has ten or more counts. The rearrangement links TRBV29-1 to TRBJ2-2, with a weak D call TRBD1 (6 bases). The CDR3 extends over 14 amino acids. Germline CDR1 and CDR2: SQVTM and ANQGSEA. The V and J ends lost 4 bases and 3 bases respectively, with 12 bases between them. The CDR3 loop reads CSVGGGLDTGELFF. The CDR3 nucleotides are TGCAGCGTTGGTGGGGGCTTGGACACCGGGGAGCTGTTTTTT.

This clonotype occurred many times. CDR3 DNA sequence: TGTGCCAGCAGCCAACGTGGGCTCGCGGGTGAAAAACTGTTTTTT. This translates into CASSQRGLAGEKLFF. This rearrangement joins TRBV4-2 to TRBJ1-4; no definite D call. The germline CDR1 and CDR2 sequences are LGHNA and YNFKEQ. The CDR3 is 15 residues long. Trimming shortened V by 2 bases and J by 7 bases, and 14 bases separated the two germline ends.

As for this clonotype: Because it lacks the conserved phenylalanine or tryptophan at the end, this CDR3 is likely a read error. It is unclear where the CDR3 begins or ends on the DNA, so no DNA is shown, and the CDR3 is as TCRdb lists it. The CDR3 sequence is CASSPGMGEETRYL. V gene TRBV7-7 combines with J gene TRBJ2-5; the listed D gene, TRBD1, was not tested against the DNA. With termini counted, the CDR3 has 14 amino acids. Germline V gene sequence: CDR1 SSHAT, CDR2 FNYEAQ (reference sequence).

V and J are TRBV4-3 and TRBJ2-7; 7 bases are a match to TRBD2. The CDR3 contains 15 residues. The V gene's germline CDR1 is LGHNA and CDR2 YSLEER. V lost 0 bases to trimming and J lost 0 bases; unmatched junction nucleotides: 2. DNA of the CDR3: TGCGCCAGCAGCCAAGAACTAGCGTTCTCCTACGAGCAGTACTTC. Amino acid sequence: CASSQELAFSYEQYF.

The rearrangement links TRBV7-3 to TRBJ2-1; 9 bases map to TRBD1. V shed 4 bases and J 10 bases; nucleotides not matched to a gene: 2. The V gene's germline CDR1 is SGHTA and CDR2 FQGTGA. The CDR3 extends over 12 amino acids. This CDR3 is CASSSDRGEQFF. CDR3 DNA sequence: TGTGCCAGCAGCTCAGACAGGGGGGAGCAGTTCTTC.

This clonotype has a count of ten or more. The chain combines TRBV6-1 with TRBJ2-7, with D perhaps assigned TRBD1 or TRBD2 (6 bases each). CDR3 length equals 15 residues. CDR1 and CDR2 (germline): MNHNS, SASEGT. The V gene lost 6 bases and the J gene lost 2 bases, with 17 bases spanning the gap. This chain's CDR3 is CASRPLLGGAYEQYF. CDR3 coding DNA: TGTGCCAGCAGGCCCCTGTTGGGGGGCGCCTACGAGCAGTACTTC.

V is TRBV9 and J is TRBJ2-7; the match to TRBD2 covers 7 bases. J lost 2 bases, V lost 4 bases, and 18 bases had no gene match. Germline V gene sequence: CDR1 SGDLS, CDR2 YYNGEE. This CDR3 has 18 amino acids. The CDR3 DNA is TGTGCCAGCAGCCCCGGGACTACCACAATTGACCTTACCTACGAGCAGTACTTC. Protein sequence: CASSPGTTTIDLTYEQYF.

This clonotype has only one observation. This chain links TRBV24-1 with TRBJ1-4; D is uncertain. The CDR3 runs 15 residues. Trimming cost V 2 bases and J 5 bases, with 11 bases left between them. Germline CDR1 reads KGHDR; CDR2 reads SFDVKD. CDR3: CATSDSKWGNEKLFF. The CDR3 bases are TGTGCCACCAGTGATTCAAAGTGGGGAAATGAAAAACTGTTTTTT.

The table lists this clonotype with many counts. The chain combines TRBV5-4 with TRBJ1-2; 8 bases map to TRBD1. After removal of 4 bases from V and 4 bases from J, the junction contained 9 bases not matched to a gene. The CDR3 extends over 15 amino acids. Germline V lookup: CDR1 SGHNT, CDR2 YYREEE (reference sequence). The CDR3 sequence: CASSHPTGEGYGYTF. The CDR3 nucleotides are TGTGCCAGCAGCCACCCGACAGGGGAAGGCTATGGCTACACCTTC.

This chain joins TRBV10-3 and TRBJ2-3, with D possibly TRBD1 on 6 matching bases. The CDR3 is 13 amino acids. Trimming took 11 bases from V and 0 from J, leaving 12 bases between them. In germline, CDR1 is ENHRY, CDR2 SYGVKD. The CDR3 region has the DNA TGTGCCCCAGGACAGTCTAGCACAGATACGCAGTATTTT. Protein: CAPGQSSTDTQYF.

This clonotype occurred a few times. The chain has TRBV11-2 and TRBJ2-1, with TRBD2 identical over 13 bases. After removal of 5 bases from V and 8 bases from J, the junction contained 9 bases not matched to a gene. Germline values: CDR1 SGHAT, CDR2 FQNNGV. This CDR3 has 16 amino acids. The CDR3 sequence: CASSLGTSGTFDEQFF. CDR3 DNA: TGTGCCAGCAGCCTCGGGACTAGCGGGACATTTGATGAGCAGTTCTTC.